This TCR beta chain was documented in a study of post-analysis software for immune sequencing data. Overall study: The patients showed relapsing-remitting, secondary progressive and progressive-relapsing multiple sclerosis courses.

Findings and limits, study-wide: People with multiple sclerosis had a significantly lower normalized Chao1 diversity than controls did. Four to six TRBV segments (TRBV5-6, TRBV5-1 and TRBV20-1 among them) occurred more frequently in patients than in controls.

This clonotype appeared a few times. Its antigen remains unknown. Every TCR beta cDNA library bore unique molecular identifiers. Once about 0.9 to 11 million T cells were used, hundreds of thousands of cDNA molecules resulted. One entry per CDR3 protein results from TCRdb running MiXCR on the PCR reads. This table has 650,000 to 850,000 distinct CDR3 sequences, approximately 50% appearing once. V dropped 4 bases and J dropped 8 bases, with 17 bases sitting between them. Germline loops: CDR1 LNHNV, CDR2 YYDKDF (reference sequence). The CDR3 spans 14 residues. This clonotype was sampled from a girl aged 10-17 years with multiple sclerosis. Sequencing used blood. The V gene is TRBV15, the J gene TRBJ1-1; D is possibly TRBD1 (6 bases). The CDR3, as DNA: TGTGCCACCAGCACACCGCTTACAGGGACCGAAGCTTTCTTT. This sequence encodes CATSTPLTGTEAFF. The full variable domain, its missing parts supplied by reference TRBV15 and TRBJ1-1, is DAMVIQNPRYQVTQFGKPVTLSCSQTLNHNVMYWYQQKSSQAPKLLFHYYDKDFNNEADTPDNFQSRRPNTSFCFLDIRSPGLGDTAMYLCATSTPLTGTEAFFGQGTRLTVV.